The TCR beta chain under discussion was sequenced for a study of early stage breast cancer tumors. The overall study: The ER+/PR+/HER2- tumors included roughly eight ductal and a handful of lobular carcinomas. Overall study findings and caveats: Enriched TCRB sequences shared across patients were mostly commonly generated sequences.

Comment on this clone: The antigen is not known.

Germline V gene data show CDR1 as MGHRA and CDR2 as YSYEKL. After removal of 3 bases from V and 5 bases from J, the junction contained 8 bases not matched to a gene. The CDR3 sequence is 16 residues long. Each sample had two DNA replicates, approximately 0.49 ug blood or roughly 1.4 ug tissue. Sequencing was performed with immunoSEQ multiplex PCR; in TCRdb, only in-frame clones are kept and a portion is missing. Of about 58,000 clones detected, about 74% appear once; the ten largest clones hold approximately 3.6%. Sequenced sample: blood. The chain combines TRBV4-1 with TRBJ2-3, with TRBD1 identical over 10 bases. The clonotype comes from a person aged 25 to 39 with breast cancer. The CDR3 DNA reads as TGCGCCAGCAGCCAGTGGGACAGGGGACGAAAAGATACGCAGTATTTT. It yields the protein CASSQWDRGRKDTQYF.